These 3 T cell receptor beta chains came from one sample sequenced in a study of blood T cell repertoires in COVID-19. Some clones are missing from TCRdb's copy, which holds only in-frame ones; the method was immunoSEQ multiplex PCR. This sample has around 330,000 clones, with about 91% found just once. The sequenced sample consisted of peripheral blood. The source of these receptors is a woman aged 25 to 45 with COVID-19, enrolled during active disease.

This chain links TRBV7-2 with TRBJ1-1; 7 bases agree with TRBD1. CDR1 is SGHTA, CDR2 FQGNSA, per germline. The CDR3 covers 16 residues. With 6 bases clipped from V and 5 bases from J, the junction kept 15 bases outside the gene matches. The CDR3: CASRGPATGRKTEAFF. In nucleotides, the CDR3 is TGTGCCAGCAGGGGGCCCGCGACAGGGAGGAAGACTGAAGCTTTCTTT.

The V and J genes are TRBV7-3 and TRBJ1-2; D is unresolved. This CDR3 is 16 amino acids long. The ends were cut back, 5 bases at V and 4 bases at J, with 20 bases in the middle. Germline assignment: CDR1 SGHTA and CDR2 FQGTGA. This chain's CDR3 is CASSQEDRLFAYGYTF. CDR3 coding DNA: TGTGCCAGCAGCCAGGAGGATAGGCTTTTTGCCTATGGCTACACCTTC.

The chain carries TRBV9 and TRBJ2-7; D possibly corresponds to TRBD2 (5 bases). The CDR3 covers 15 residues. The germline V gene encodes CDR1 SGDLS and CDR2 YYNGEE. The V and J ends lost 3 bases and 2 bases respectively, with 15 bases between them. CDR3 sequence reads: CASSATGNSAYEQYF. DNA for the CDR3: TGTGCCAGCAGCGCAACCGGGAACTCGGCCTACGAGCAGTACTTC.